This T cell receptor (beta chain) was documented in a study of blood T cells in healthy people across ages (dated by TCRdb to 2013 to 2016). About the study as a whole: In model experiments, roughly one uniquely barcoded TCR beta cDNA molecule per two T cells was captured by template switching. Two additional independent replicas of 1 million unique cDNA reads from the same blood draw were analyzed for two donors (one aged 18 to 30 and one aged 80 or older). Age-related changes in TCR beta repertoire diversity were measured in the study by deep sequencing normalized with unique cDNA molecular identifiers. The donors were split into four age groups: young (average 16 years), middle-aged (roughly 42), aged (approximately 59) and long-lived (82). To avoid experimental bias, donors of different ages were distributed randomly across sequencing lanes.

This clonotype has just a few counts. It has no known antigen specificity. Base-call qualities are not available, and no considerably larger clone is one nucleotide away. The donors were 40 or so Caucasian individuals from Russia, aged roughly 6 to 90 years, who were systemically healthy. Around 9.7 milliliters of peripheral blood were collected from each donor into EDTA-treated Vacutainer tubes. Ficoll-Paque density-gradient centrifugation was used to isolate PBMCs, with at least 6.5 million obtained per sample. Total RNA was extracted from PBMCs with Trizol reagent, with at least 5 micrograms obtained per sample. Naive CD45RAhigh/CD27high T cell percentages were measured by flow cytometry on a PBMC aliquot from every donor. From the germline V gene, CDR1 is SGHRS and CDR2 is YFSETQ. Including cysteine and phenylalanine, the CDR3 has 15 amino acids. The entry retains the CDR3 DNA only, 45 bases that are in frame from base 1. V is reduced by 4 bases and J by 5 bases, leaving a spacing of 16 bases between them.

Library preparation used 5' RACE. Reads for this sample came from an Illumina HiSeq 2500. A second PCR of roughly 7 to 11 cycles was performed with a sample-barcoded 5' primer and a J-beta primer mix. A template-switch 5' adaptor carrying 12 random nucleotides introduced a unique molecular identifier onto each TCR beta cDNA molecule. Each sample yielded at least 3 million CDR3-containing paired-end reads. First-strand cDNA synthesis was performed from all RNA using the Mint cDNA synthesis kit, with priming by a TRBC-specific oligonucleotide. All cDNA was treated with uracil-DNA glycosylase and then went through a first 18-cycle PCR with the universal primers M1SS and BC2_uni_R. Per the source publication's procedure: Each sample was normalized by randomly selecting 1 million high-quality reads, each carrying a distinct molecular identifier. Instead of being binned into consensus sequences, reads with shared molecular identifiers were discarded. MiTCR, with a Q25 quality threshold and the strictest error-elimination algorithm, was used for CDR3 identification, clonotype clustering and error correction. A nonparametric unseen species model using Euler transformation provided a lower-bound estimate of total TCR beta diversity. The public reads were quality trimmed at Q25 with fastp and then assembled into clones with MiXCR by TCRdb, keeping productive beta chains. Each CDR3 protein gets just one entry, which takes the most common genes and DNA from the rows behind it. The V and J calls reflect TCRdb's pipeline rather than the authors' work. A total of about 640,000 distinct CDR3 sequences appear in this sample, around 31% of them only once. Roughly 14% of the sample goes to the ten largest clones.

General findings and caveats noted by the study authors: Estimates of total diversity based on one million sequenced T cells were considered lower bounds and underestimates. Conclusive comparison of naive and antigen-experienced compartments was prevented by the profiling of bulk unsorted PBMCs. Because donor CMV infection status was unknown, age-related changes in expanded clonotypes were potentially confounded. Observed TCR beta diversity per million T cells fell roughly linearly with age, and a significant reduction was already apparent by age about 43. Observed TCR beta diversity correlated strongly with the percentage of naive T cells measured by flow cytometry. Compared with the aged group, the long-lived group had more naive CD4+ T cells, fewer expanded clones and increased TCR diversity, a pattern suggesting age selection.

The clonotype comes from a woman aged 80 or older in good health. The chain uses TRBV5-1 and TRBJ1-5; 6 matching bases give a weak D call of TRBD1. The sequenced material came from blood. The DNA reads TGCGCCAGCAGCCTAGATGGGGGGCAGGATCAGCCCCAGCATTTT. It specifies CASSLDGGQDQPQHF.